This T cell receptor (beta chain) was found in a study of OX40 agonist ivuxolimab in advanced cancers. The germline CDR1 and CDR2 sequences are SEHNR and FQNEAQ (reference sequence). Between the trimmed V and J ends, which lost 3 bases and 5 bases, there was a span of 8 bases. This CDR3 comprises 13 residues. Assay: immunoSEQ multiplex PCR; the TCRdb copy retains only in-frame clones and omits some. The table shows fewer than 10,000 clones, with approximately 70% occurring only once. A remark on this clone: The target antigen is unknown.

Whole-study findings and limits: There was clonal expansion of CD4+ and CD8+ blood T cells by week 6 at 0.1 to 3.0 mg/kg.

The sample consisted of CD4+ or CD8+ T cells sorted from blood, taken in a trial of the OX40 agonist ivuxolimab. The chain employs TRBV7-9 and TRBJ2-1; the D call may be TRBD1 or TRBD2 (5 bases each). The clonotype comes from an adult with an advanced solid tumor such as melanoma, head and neck, liver or kidney cancer. The CDR3 DNA reads as TGTGCCAGCAGCTTGGGGACGGACAATGAGCAGTTCTTC. This gives the protein CASSLGTDNEQFF. Full variable domain (remainder filled in from reference TRBV7-9 and TRBJ2-1): DTGVSQNPRHKITKRGQNVTFRCDPISEHNRLYWYRQTLGQGPEFLTYFQNEAQLEKSRLLSDRFSAERPKGSFSTLEIQRTEQGDSAMYLCASSLGTDNEQFFGPGTRLTVL.